Listed below are T cell receptor beta chains from one sample, sequenced in a study of cytomegalovirus exposure and HLA in healthy donors. Measured with immunoSEQ multiplex PCR; TCRdb has only the in-frame clones, and not every one. Its table records about 200,000 clones. Sample: PBMCs. Receptors were obtained from a man aged 25 to 40 in good health and CMV-seronegative. CDR3s include the opening cysteine and the closing phenylalanine or tryptophan. A D gene is named only where the DNA matches it firmly.

cdr3_nt: TGTGCCAGCCTGGACGGGGGAACGAACACTGAAGCTTTCTTT
cdr3_aa: CASLDGGTNTEAFF
d_call: -
j_call: TRBJ1-1
v_call: TRBV19

cdr3_nt: TGTGCCAGCAGTGAAATAGGAGGAGAGACCCAGTACTTC
cdr3_aa: CASSEIGGETQYF
d_call: -
j_call: TRBJ2-5
v_call: TRBV2

cdr3_nt: TGTGCCAGCAGCTCAGCGTCGGCAGGGGGTTTGAGGTATGGCTACACCTTC
cdr3_aa: CASSSASAGGLRYGYTF
d_call: TRBD1
j_call: TRBJ1-2
v_call: TRBV7-2

cdr3_nt: TGCGCCAGCGGACTAGCGGGAGACGCAGATACGCAGTATTTT
cdr3_aa: CASGLAGDADTQYF
d_call: TRBD2
j_call: TRBJ2-3
v_call: TRBV10-2

cdr3_nt: TGCAGCGGAGGGACAGGGATTAATCAGCCCCAGCATTTT
cdr3_aa: CSGGTGINQPQHF
d_call: TRBD1
j_call: TRBJ1-5
v_call: TRBV29-1

cdr3_nt: TGCGCCAGCAGCTCAACTAGCGGGAGTGGAGAGACCCAGTACTTC
cdr3_aa: CASSSTSGSGETQYF
d_call: TRBD2
j_call: TRBJ2-5
v_call: TRBV5-1

cdr3_nt: TGTGCCAGCAGCGTAGGGGTGGATACGCAGTATTTT
cdr3_aa: CASSVGVDTQYF
d_call: -
j_call: TRBJ2-3
v_call: TRBV2

cdr3_nt: TGTGCCAGCAGCGTAGGAGAGCAAAACACCATATATTTT
cdr3_aa: CASSVGEQNTIYF
d_call: -
j_call: TRBJ1-3
v_call: TRBV9

cdr3_nt: TGTGCCTGGAGTCGGGGGGACGGCTACACCTTC
cdr3_aa: CAWSRGDGYTF
d_call: -
j_call: TRBJ1-2
v_call: TRBV30

cdr3_nt: TGTGCCAGCTCACCAGGACAGGGGAGTCAGCCCCAGCATTTT
cdr3_aa: CASSPGQGSQPQHF
d_call: TRBD1
j_call: TRBJ1-5
v_call: TRBV18

cdr3_nt: TGTGCCAGCAGTTACCTCCCAGGGATCTACGAGCAGTACTTC
cdr3_aa: CASSYLPGIYEQYF
d_call: -
j_call: TRBJ2-7
v_call: TRBV6-5

cdr3_nt: TGTGCCAGCAGCGCGGGGACCTACAATGAGCAGTTCTTC
cdr3_aa: CASSAGTYNEQFF
d_call: -
j_call: TRBJ2-1
v_call: TRBV7-9

cdr3_nt: TGTGCCAGCAGTCCGGGAACAGATACGCAGTATTTT
cdr3_aa: CASSPGTDTQYF
d_call: -
j_call: TRBJ2-3
v_call: TRBV6-6

cdr3_nt: TGTGCCAGCAGCGTAGACCGGAGCTCCTATAATTCACCCCTCCACTTT
cdr3_aa: CASSVDRSSYNSPLHF
d_call: -
j_call: TRBJ1-6
v_call: TRBV9

cdr3_nt: TGCGCCAGCAGCTTGGGACTAGCGGGAGGTTATGAGCAGTTCTTC
cdr3_aa: CASSLGLAGGYEQFF
d_call: TRBD2
j_call: TRBJ2-1
v_call: TRBV5-1

cdr3_nt: TGCAGCGCCGATCCGATACAGGGGTGGGGAGCTTTCTTT
cdr3_aa: CSADPIQGWGAFF
d_call: TRBD1
j_call: TRBJ1-1
v_call: TRBV29-1

cdr3_nt: TGTGCCAGCAGTCCGGTCGAGCTCCTCGACAGTGGCTATGGCTACACCTTC
cdr3_aa: CASSPVELLDSGYGYTF
d_call: -
j_call: TRBJ1-2
v_call: TRBV5-6

cdr3_nt: TGTGCCAGCAGTTTGGGCCTAGCGACTAGCGGGAGGAAGAGCGCCTACAATGAGCAGTTCTTC
cdr3_aa: CASSLGLATSGRKSAYNEQFF
d_call: TRBD2
j_call: TRBJ2-1
v_call: TRBV27

cdr3_nt: TGTGCCAGCTCACCAGGAGAGGACACTGAAGCTTTCTTT
cdr3_aa: CASSPGEDTEAFF
d_call: -
j_call: TRBJ1-1
v_call: TRBV18

cdr3_nt: TGTGCCAGCAGCTTAGAGAAGTACAGGGAAACTGAAGCTTTCTTT
cdr3_aa: CASSLEKYRETEAFF
d_call: -
j_call: TRBJ1-1
v_call: TRBV11-2